The 4 T cell receptor beta chains given below trace back to one sample, sequenced in a study of T cell responses to AZD1222 COVID-19 vaccine (dated by TCRdb to 2020 to 2023). The time point label, read with the paper, signifies: about 28 days (+/-7) after the second vaccine dose. The library was made by the immunoSEQ multiplex PCR assay. TCRdb retrieved this table from immuneACCESS and kept in-frame rearrangements only. Not all clones are present; in checked studies, unresolved V genes account for under half, and no reason is known for the remainder. The sample data list about 200,000 clones, and over 85% of these were observed just once. Approximately 1% of the sample comes from the top ten. The sequenced sample was peripheral blood, obtained 28 days after the second AZD1222 dose. The receptor source for this set is an adult who received the AZD1222 COVID-19 vaccine.

The chain recombines TRBV6-2 or TRBV6-3 with TRBJ1-5; D gene unclear. Germline loops: CDR1 MNHEY, CDR2 SVGEGT. This CDR3 contains 16 residues. V was pared by 0 bases and J by 2 bases, with 11 bases between. CDR3 nucleotide sequence: TGTGCCAGCAGTTACTCCCCGACCCCGGGCAATCAGCCCCAGCATTTT. Translating gives CASSYSPTPGNQPQHF.

The chain recombines TRBV5-1 with TRBJ1-1; TRBD1 might be the D (5 bases). Per germline, CDR1 SGHRS and CDR2 YFSETQ. V was trimmed by 2 bases and J by 8 bases, leaving 13 bases between them. There are 13 residues in the CDR3. The DNA of the CDR3 is TGCGCCAGCAGCTTTAAGGGGTCCGGGGAAGCTTTCTTT. It translates to CASSFKGSGEAFF.

The chain is built from TRBV5-1 and TRBJ1-2; D is possibly TRBD1 (6 bases). CDR3 length: 12 amino acids. Per germline, CDR1 SGHRS and CDR2 YFSETQ. V lost 4 bases, J lost 8 bases, and 12 bases lay in between. The chain's CDR3 is CASSPQGEGYTF. CDR3 DNA sequence: TGCGCCAGCAGCCCACAGGGTGAGGGCTACACCTTC.

J is TRBJ1-1 and V is TRBV14, with 8 bases identical to TRBD1. V lost 4 bases to trimming and J lost 5 bases; unmatched junction nucleotides: 9. This CDR3 has 15 amino acids. Germline V CDR1 and CDR2: SGHDN, FVKESK. The chain's CDR3 is CASSLYRGTRTEAFF. The CDR3 nucleotides read TGTGCCAGCAGCCTTTACAGGGGGACGAGGACTGAAGCTTTCTTT.